The T cell receptor (beta chain) described here comes from a study of radiation and T cells in renal cell carcinoma. Germline V gene data show CDR1 as SEHNR and CDR2 as FQNEAQ (reference sequence). The CDR3 consists of 16 residues. V was pared by 6 bases and J by 5 bases, with 9 bases of the junction left unmatched. Profiled with immunoSEQ multiplex PCR; TCRdb holds only in-frame clones, not every one. This table holds roughly 10,000 clones, roughly three fifths found once. Treatment indicated: treatment-naive control, cytoreductive nephrectomy. Control samples are tumors resected by cytoreductive nephrectomy without prior radiation.

The chain is built from TRBV7-9 and TRBJ2-1, with 11 nucleotides matching TRBD2. The receptor was isolated from a man aged 35 to 55 with renal cell carcinoma. The sample here was tumor tissue, taken from a patient whose treatment was nephrectomy without radiotherapy. The chain's CDR3 is CASSTTPGLADNEQFF. CDR3 nucleotides: TGTGCCAGCAGTACTACCCCGGGACTAGCGGACAATGAGCAGTTCTTC.